This T cell receptor (beta chain) was sequenced in a study of T-cell reconstitution after alpha-beta-depleted transplantation in children. It was with unique molecular identifiers that the TCRbeta library was prepared. TCRdb recomputed calls from the PCR reads with MiXCR, one row per CDR3 protein. The repertoire holds 500,000 or so distinct CDR3 sequences, with 32% as singletons. V dropped 1 base and J dropped 1 base, with 14 bases sitting between them. This CDR3 has 17 residues. Germline CDR1 is SEHNR and CDR2 is FQNEAQ (reference sequence). This clonotype originated in a human donor who donated a stem cell graft to a child with aplastic anemia. The sequencing here drew on PBMCs from the stem cell graft donor, taken from the stem cell graft. The rearrangement links TRBV7-9 to TRBJ2-1; tentative D call: TRBD2 (5 bases). The CDR3 spells CASSLGPGETSYNEQFF. The CDR3 bases are TGTGCCAGCAGCTTAGGTCCCGGGGAGACGTCCTACAATGAGCAGTTCTTC.